A selection of T cell receptor beta chains follows, all from one sample in a study of T cell responses to AZD1222 COVID-19 vaccine. The assay was immunoSEQ multiplex PCR, and TCRdb's table has in-frame clones only and misses some. The sample contains around 120,000 clones, 92% of which appear only once. Sequenced here: peripheral blood, sampled on day 0 of AZD1222 vaccination. The receptor set was obtained from an adult in good health. The CDR3 runs from the conserved cysteine through the conserved F or W. A D gene is named only where the DNA matches it firmly. Size values are once, few and many counts, or a class for expanded clones, and some rows have none.

V gene	D gene	clone size	J gene	CDR3 protein	CDR3 DNA
TRBV2	TRBD1	.	TRBJ1-1	CASSAQGGNTEAFF	TGTGCCAGCAGTGCCCAGGGGGGGAACACTGAAGCTTTCTTT
TRBV7-2	TRBD2	.	TRBJ2-1	CASSLLAVSNEQFF	TGTGCCAGCAGCTTACTAGCGGTATCCAATGAGCAGTTCTTC
TRBV29-1	.	.	TRBJ1-1	CSVDIFGRRPGISTEAFF	TGCAGCGTTGACATCTTCGGACGAAGACCGGGGATCTCCACTGAAGCTTTCTTT
TRBV6-5	.	.	TRBJ1-5	CASTLSPDTNQPQHF	TGTGCCAGCACCCTCAGCCCGGACACCAATCAGCCCCAGCATTTT
TRBV30	.	.	TRBJ1-2	CAWSTGLSGYTF	TGTGCCTGGAGTACAGGGTTGAGTGGCTACACCTTC
TRBV2	.	.	TRBJ1-5	CASRTTGGGNQPQHF	TGTGCCAGCAGAACAACCGGAGGCGGCAATCAGCCCCAGCATTTT
TRBV28	.	.	TRBJ1-1	CASSLSRGTYTEAFF	TGTGCCAGCAGTTTATCACGGGGAACGTACACTGAAGCTTTCTTT
TRBV28	TRBD2	.	TRBJ2-7	CASSSTSGSSFEQYF	TGTGCCAGCAGTTCCACTAGCGGGAGTAGTTTTGAGCAGTACTTC
TRBV6-2/TRBV6-3	.	.	TRBJ1-4	CASSYGGPLFF	TGTGCCAGCAGTTACGGAGGGCCCCTGTTTTTT
TRBV7-9	.	.	TRBJ2-1	CASSLGAYNEQFF	TGTGCCAGCAGCTTAGGGGCCTACAATGAGCAGTTCTTC
TRBV4-1	TRBD2	.	TRBJ2-3	CASSQDILAGDFVSTDTQYF	TGCGCCAGCAGCCAAGATATCCTAGCGGGGGACTTTGTTAGCACAGATACGCAGTATTTT
TRBV7-8	.	once	TRBJ2-3	CASSLEEVPTDTQYF	TGTGCCAGCAGCTTAGAAGAAGTACCCACAGATACGCAGTATTTT
TRBV6-2/TRBV6-3	.	.	TRBJ1-2	CASSRRNMGRRPPHGYTF	TGTGCCAGCAGTCGGCGAAATATGGGACGGCGGCCCCCCCATGGCTACACCTTC
TRBV6-5	TRBD2	.	TRBJ2-7	CASSYSTGGSYEQYF	TGTGCCAGCAGTTACTCGACGGGGGGCTCCTACGAGCAGTACTTC
TRBV7-9	.	.	TRBJ1-2	CASSPGWGGGGYTF	TGTGCCAGCAGCCCCGGTTGGGGGGGCGGTGGCTACACCTTC
TRBV2	.	.	TRBJ2-5	CASSEGMEETQYF	TGTGCCAGCAGTGAGGGGATGGAAGAGACCCAGTACTTC
TRBV4-3	.	.	TRBJ2-5	CASSPRPFQQETQYF	TGCGCCAGCAGCCCCCGGCCCTTTCAGCAGGAGACCCAGTACTTC
TRBV14	.	.	TRBJ2-7	CASSQDQPGNYEQYF	TGTGCCAGCAGCCAAGACCAACCCGGGAACTACGAGCAGTACTTC
TRBV27	TRBD2	.	TRBJ2-3	CASRRYSGGTDTQYF	TGTGCCAGCAGACGATATAGCGGGGGAACAGATACGCAGTATTTT
TRBV6-5	TRBD1	once	TRBJ1-4	CASSRDREKLFF	TGTGCCAGCAGTCGGGACAGGGAAAAACTGTTTTTT
TRBV15	TRBD1	.	TRBJ2-6	CATCRDRGHSGANVLTF	TGTGCCACTTGCCGGGACAGGGGACATTCTGGGGCCAACGTCCTGACTTTC
TRBV28	TRBD1	.	TRBJ1-5	CASSPRTGQNQPQHF	TGTGCCAGCAGTCCTCGGACAGGGCAAAATCAGCCCCAGCATTTT
TRBV7-9	.	once	TRBJ1-1	CASSFGSGSTEAFF	TGTGCCAGCAGCTTTGGGTCAGGGAGCACTGAAGCTTTCTTT
TRBV10-1	TRBD2	.	TRBJ2-3	CASSPGTSGDTQYF	TGCGCCAGTTCCCCCGGGACTAGCGGAGATACGCAGTATTTT
TRBV3-1/TRBV3-2	.	.	TRBJ1-1	CASSDPPGAMNTEAFF	TGTGCCAGCAGCGATCCGCCGGGAGCCATGAACACTGAAGCTTTCTTT
TRBV5-6	.	few	TRBJ1-1	CASSPPSFDTEAFF	TGTGCCAGCAGCCCTCCGTCCTTTGACACTGAAGCTTTCTTT
TRBV25-1	TRBD2	.	TRBJ2-7	CASTDPGASGTEQYF	TGTGCCAGCACTGACCCTGGGGCTAGCGGGACCGAGCAGTACTTC
TRBV6-5	.	.	TRBJ1-2	CASSYSTGKGPNGYTF	TGTGCCAGCAGTTACTCCACAGGGAAGGGGCCCAATGGCTACACCTTC
TRBV29-1	.	.	TRBJ2-5	CSVDLNSQETQYF	TGCAGCGTTGATTTGAACAGCCAAGAGACCCAGTACTTC
TRBV29-1	TRBD1	.	TRBJ2-3	CSARQGMGTDTQYF	TGCAGCGCGCGACAGGGAATGGGCACAGATACGCAGTATTTT
TRBV2	TRBD1	.	TRBJ1-5	CASRDTTGLGNQPQHF	TGTGCCAGCAGGGACACGACAGGGCTGGGCAATCAGCCCCAGCATTTT
TRBV29-1	TRBD1	.	TRBJ1-2	CSVEQGAPGGYTF	TGCAGCGTTGAGCAGGGGGCCCCGGGGGGCTACACCTTC
TRBV18	TRBD1	once	TRBJ2-5	CASSPRQGAFGETQYF	TGTGCCAGCTCACCCCGACAGGGGGCCTTTGGAGAGACCCAGTACTTC
TRBV28	.	.	TRBJ2-7	CASSFLRGIYEQYF	TGTGCCAGCAGTTTTCTACGGGGAATCTACGAGCAGTACTTC
TRBV10-1	TRBD1	.	TRBJ1-3	CASSGSSTGGRGNTIYF	TGCGCCAGCAGTGGCTCCTCGACAGGGGGCCGTGGAAACACCATATATTTT
TRBV7-9	TRBD1	.	TRBJ2-7	CASSLLGQGREQYF	TGTGCCAGCAGCTTACTGGGACAGGGTCGCGAGCAGTACTTC
TRBV19	TRBD1	.	TRBJ2-7	CAAGTGDREQYF	TGTGCCGCCGGGACAGGGGATCGCGAGCAGTACTTC
TRBV12-5	TRBD2	.	TRBJ2-1	CASGLVRASGGAINEQFF	TGTGCTAGTGGTTTGGTACGGGCTAGCGGGGGGGCCATCAATGAGCAGTTCTTC
TRBV4-1	.	.	TRBJ1-4	CASRFAGGEKLFF	TGCGCCAGCAGATTTGCCGGAGGTGAAAAACTGTTTTTT
TRBV3-1/TRBV3-2	TRBD1	.	TRBJ1-2	CASSQDPGGAGGYTF	TGTGCCAGCAGCCAAGATCCAGGGGGCGCGGGTGGCTACACCTTC
TRBV5-6	.	.	TRBJ1-1	CASSLGLSEAFF	TGTGCCAGCAGCTTGGGCCTTTCTGAAGCTTTCTTT
TRBV5-6	.	few	TRBJ2-5	CASSYQGLVTQYF	TGTGCCAGCAGCTACCAGGGTTTGGTGACCCAGTACTTC
TRBV27	.	.	TRBJ2-2	CASSLSGGTGELFF	TGTGCCAGCAGTTTATCGGGTGGCACCGGGGAGCTGTTTTTT
TRBV7-2	TRBD1	.	TRBJ1-1	CASSIPFRGPRVNTEAFF	TGTGCCAGCAGCATACCCTTCAGGGGGCCTAGGGTGAACACTGAAGCTTTCTTT
TRBV11-2	.	.	TRBJ1-6	CASSQSSYNSPLHF	TGTGCCAGCAGCCAGAGCTCCTATAATTCACCCCTCCACTTT
TRBV29-1	.	once	TRBJ1-2	CSVEDRSNYGYTF	TGCAGCGTTGAGGACCGCTCTAACTATGGCTACACCTTC
TRBV9	.	.	TRBJ2-2	CASSSPTGELFF	TGTGCCAGCAGCTCCCCAACCGGGGAGCTGTTTTTT
TRBV12-3/TRBV12-4	.	.	TRBJ2-5	CASSDRTEGAQYF	TGTGCCAGCAGTGACCGGACGGAAGGGGCCCAGTACTTC
TRBV30	.	.	TRBJ1-2	CAWSEGVNYGYTF	TGTGCCTGGAGTGAGGGTGTGAACTATGGCTACACCTTC